One sample yielded the 2 T cell receptor beta chains listed below, sequenced in a study of T cells in women clearing cervical HPV infection. TCRdb's copy holds only in-frame clones and misses some; the assay was immunoSEQ multiplex PCR. The sample features some 40,000 clones, with roughly 1.2% in its top ten. Material: blood buffy coat. The receptors stem from a woman aged 18-70 years with a cervical HPV16 infection that either progressed to CIN3+ or cleared (not recorded which).

As to this clone: The CDR3 end is not reached by the read, which stops 3 residues before it; the germline J gene fills it in. The chain combines TRBV11-2 with TRBJ1-1; D possibly corresponds to TRBD1 (5 bases). Germline assignment: CDR1 SGHAT and CDR2 FQNNGV. The V gene lost 1 base and the J gene lost 4 bases, with 10 bases spanning the gap. This CDR3 region has 14 residues. The CDR3 sequence: CASSLAWGGTEAFF. CDR3 DNA (partial): TGTGCCAGCAGCTTAGCGTGGGGCGGCACTGAA.

A word on this clone: One junction end does not reproduce the germline sequence, and a read error may be involved. The CDR3 end lies 3 residues beyond the end of the read and is filled in from the germline J gene. This chain joins TRBV7-6 and TRBJ1-4, with 7 bases fitting TRBD1. Germline CDR1 is SGHVS and CDR2 is FNYEAQ. The CDR3 is 17 residues long. This chain's CDR3 is CARSLVRGPPTNEKLFF. CDR3 bases read: TGTGCCCGCAGCTTAGTAAGGGGGCCCCCAACTAATGAAAAA.